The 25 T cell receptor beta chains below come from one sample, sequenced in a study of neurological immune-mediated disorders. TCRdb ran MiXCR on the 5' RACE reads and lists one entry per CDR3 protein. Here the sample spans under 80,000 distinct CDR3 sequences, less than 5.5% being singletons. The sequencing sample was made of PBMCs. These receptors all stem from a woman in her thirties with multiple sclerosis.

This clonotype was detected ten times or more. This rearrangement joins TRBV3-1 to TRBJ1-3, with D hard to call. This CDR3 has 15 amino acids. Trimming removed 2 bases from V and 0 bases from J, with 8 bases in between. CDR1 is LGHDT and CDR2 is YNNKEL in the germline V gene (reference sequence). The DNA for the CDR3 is TGTGCCAGCAGCCAAAGTGCCGTCTCTGGAAACACCATATATTTT. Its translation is CASSQSAVSGNTIYF.

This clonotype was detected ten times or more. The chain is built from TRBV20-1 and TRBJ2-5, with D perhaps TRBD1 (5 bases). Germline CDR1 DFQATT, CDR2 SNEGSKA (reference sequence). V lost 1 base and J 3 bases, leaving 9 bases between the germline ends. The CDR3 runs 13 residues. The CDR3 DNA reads TGCAGTGCTAGAGCAGGGCAGAAAGAGACCCAGTACTTC. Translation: CSARAGQKETQYF.

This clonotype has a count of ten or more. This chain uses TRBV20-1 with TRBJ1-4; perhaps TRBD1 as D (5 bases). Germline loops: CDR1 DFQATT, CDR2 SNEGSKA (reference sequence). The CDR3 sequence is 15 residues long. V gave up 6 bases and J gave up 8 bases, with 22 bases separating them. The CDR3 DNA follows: TGCAGTGCCCCCTGGGGGGGGAGGTATTCGGAAAAACTGTTTTTT. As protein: CSAPWGGRYSEKLFF.

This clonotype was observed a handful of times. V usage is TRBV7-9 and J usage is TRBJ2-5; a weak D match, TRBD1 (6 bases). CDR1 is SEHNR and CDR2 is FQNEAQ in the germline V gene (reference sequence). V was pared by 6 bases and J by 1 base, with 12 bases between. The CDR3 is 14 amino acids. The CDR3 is CASSLTGSQETQYF. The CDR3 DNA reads TGTGCCAGCAGTCTCACAGGGAGCCAAGAGACCCAGTACTTC. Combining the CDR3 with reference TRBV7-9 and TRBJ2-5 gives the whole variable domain DTGVSQNPRHKITKRGQNVTFRCDPISEHNRLYWYRQTLGQGPEFLTYFQNEAQLEKSRLLSDRFSAERPKGSFSTLEIQRTEQGDSAMYLCASSLTGSQETQYFGPGTRLLVL.

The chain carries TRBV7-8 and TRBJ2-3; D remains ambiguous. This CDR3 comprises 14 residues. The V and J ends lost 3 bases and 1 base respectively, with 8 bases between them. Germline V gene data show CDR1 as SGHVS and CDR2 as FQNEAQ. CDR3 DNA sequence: TGTGCCAGCAGCTTTTTTGGGGGCACAGATACGCAGTATTTT. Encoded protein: CASSFFGGTDTQYF.

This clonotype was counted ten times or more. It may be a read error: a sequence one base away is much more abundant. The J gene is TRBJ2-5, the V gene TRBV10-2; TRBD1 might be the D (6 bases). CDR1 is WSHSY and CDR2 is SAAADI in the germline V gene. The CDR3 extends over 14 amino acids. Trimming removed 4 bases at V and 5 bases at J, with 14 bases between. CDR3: CASSAPERGETQYF. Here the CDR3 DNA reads TGCGCCAGCAGTGCCCCCGAAAGGGGGGAGACCCAGTACTTC.

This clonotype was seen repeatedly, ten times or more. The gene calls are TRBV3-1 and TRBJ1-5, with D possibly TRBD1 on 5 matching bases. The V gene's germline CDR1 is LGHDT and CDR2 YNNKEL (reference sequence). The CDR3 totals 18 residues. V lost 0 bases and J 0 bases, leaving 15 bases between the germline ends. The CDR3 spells CASSQDYGGGYSNQPQHF. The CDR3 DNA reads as TGTGCCAGCAGCCAAGATTATGGGGGTGGCTATAGCAATCAGCCCCAGCATTTT.

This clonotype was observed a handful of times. The CDR3 region has the DNA TGCAGTGCCCCGCGGGGGGGGGCCGAGAAGACCCAGTACTTC. It specifies CSAPRGGAEKTQYF. The gene calls are TRBV20-1 and TRBJ2-5, with 9 nucleotides matching TRBD2. The CDR3 sequence is 14 residues long. The junction had 11 bases not matched to a gene; V was cut back by 6 bases and J by 6 bases. Germline-derived CDR1 and CDR2 are DFQATT and SNEGSKA (reference sequence).

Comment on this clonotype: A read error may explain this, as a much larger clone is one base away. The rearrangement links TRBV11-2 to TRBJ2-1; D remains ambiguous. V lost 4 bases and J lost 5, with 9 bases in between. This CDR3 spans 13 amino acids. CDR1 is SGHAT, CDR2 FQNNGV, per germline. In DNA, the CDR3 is TGTGCCAGCAGCTCCAAACATGACAATGAGCAGTTCTTC. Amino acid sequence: CASSSKHDNEQFF.

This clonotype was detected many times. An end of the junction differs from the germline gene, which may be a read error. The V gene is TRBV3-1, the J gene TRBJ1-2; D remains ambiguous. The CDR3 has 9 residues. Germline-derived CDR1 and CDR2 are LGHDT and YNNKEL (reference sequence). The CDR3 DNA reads TGTGCCAGCAGCCATTTTATAAGCTTC. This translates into CASSHFISF.

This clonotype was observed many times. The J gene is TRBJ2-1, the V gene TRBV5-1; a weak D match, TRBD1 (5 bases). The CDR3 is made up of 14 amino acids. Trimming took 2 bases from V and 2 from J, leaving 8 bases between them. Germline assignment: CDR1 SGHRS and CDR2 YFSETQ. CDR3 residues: CASSLGETYNEQFF. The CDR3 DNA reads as TGCGCCAGCAGCTTAGGGGAAACCTACAATGAGCAGTTCTTC. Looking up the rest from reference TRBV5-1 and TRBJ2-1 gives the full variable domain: KAGVTQTPRYLIKTRGQQVTLSCSPISGHRSVSWYQQTPGQGLQFLFEYFSETQRNKGNFPGRFSGRQFSNSRSEMNVSTLELGDSALYLCASSLGETYNEQFFGPGTRLTVL.

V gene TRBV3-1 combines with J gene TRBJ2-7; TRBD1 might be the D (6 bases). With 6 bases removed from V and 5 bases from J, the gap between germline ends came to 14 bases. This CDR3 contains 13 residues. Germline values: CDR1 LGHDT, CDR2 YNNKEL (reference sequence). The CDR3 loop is CASRREGDHEQYF. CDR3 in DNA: TGTGCCAGCAGACGCGAGGGGGACCACGAGCAGTACTTC.

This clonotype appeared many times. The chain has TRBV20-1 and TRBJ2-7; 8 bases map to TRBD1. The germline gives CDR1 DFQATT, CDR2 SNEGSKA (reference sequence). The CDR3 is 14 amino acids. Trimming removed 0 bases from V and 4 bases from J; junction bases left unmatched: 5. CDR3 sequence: CSARDPDRAYEQYF. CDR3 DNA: TGCAGTGCTAGAGATCCGGACAGGGCTTACGAGCAGTACTTC.

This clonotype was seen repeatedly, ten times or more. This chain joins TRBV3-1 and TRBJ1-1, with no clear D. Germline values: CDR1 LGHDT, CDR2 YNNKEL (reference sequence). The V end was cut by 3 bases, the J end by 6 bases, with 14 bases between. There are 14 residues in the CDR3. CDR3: CASSHRERGAEAFF. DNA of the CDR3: TGTGCCAGCAGCCATCGTGAACGCGGTGCTGAAGCTTTCTTT.

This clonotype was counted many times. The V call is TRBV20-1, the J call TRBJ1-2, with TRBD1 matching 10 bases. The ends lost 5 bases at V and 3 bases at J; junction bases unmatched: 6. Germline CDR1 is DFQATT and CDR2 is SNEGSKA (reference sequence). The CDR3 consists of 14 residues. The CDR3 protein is CSAGGQGFDYGYTF. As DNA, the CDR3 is TGCAGTGCTGGGGGACAGGGGTTCGACTATGGCTACACCTTC.

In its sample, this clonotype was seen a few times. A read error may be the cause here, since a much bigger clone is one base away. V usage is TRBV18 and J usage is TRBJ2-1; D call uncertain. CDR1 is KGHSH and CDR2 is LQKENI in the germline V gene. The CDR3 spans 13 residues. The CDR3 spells CVSSTTPNNEQFF. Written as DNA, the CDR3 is TGTGTCAGCTCTACCACCCCTAACAATGAGCAGTTCTTC.

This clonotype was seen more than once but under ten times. The CDR3 protein is CASSLQDSSYEQYF. The CDR3 DNA reads as TGTGCCAGCAGCTTACAGGATTCCTCCTACGAGCAGTACTTC. This chain uses TRBV7-9 with TRBJ2-7; the D is unclear. V was shortened by 2 bases and J by 0 bases, with 8 bases between the two germline ends. The CDR3 has 14 residues. The germline CDR1 and CDR2 sequences are SEHNR and FQNEAQ (reference sequence).

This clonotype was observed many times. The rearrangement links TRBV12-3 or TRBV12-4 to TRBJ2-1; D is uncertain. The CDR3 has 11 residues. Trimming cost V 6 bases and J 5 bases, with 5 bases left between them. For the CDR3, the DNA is TGTGCCAGCAGAGGTAACAATGAGCAGTTCTTC. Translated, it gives CASRGNNEQFF.

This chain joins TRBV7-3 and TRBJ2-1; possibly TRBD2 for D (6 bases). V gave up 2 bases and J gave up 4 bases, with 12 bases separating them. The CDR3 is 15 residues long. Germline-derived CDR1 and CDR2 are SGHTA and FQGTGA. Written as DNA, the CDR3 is TGTGCCAGCAGCTTAGGAGGGACCACTTACAATGAGCAGTTCTTC. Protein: CASSLGGTTYNEQFF.

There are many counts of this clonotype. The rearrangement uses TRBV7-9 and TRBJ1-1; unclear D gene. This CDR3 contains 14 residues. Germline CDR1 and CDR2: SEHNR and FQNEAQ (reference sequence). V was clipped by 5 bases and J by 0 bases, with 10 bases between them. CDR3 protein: CASSLGYLNTEAFF. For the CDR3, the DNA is TGTGCCAGCAGCCTAGGGTACTTGAACACTGAAGCTTTCTTT.

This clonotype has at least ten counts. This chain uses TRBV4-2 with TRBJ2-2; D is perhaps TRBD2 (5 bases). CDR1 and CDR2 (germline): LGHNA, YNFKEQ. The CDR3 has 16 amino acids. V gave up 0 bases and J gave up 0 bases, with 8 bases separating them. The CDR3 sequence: CASSQDRTSNTGELFF. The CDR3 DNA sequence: TGTGCCAGCAGCCAAGACAGGACTTCGAACACCGGGGAGCTGTTTTTT.

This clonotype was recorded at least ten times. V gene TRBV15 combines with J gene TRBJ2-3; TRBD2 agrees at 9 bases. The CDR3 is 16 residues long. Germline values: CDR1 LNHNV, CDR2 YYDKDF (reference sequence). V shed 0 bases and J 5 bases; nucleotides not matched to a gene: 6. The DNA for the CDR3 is TGTGCCACCAGCAGAGATCCTAGCGGGGCAGGAGATACGCAGTATTTT. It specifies CATSRDPSGAGDTQYF.

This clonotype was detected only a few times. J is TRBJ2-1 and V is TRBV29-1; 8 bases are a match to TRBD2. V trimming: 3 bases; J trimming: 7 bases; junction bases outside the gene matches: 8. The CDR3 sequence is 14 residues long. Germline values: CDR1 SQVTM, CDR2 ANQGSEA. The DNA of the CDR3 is TGCAGCGTTGAGGAGGGACTAGGTTTAAATGAGCAGTTCTTC. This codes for CSVEEGLGLNEQFF.

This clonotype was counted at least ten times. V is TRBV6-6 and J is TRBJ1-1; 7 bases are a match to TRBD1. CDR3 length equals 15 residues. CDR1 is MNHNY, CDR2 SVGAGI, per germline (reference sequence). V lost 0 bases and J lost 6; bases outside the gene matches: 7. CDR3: CASSYSTGTIPEAFF. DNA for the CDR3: TGTGCCAGCAGTTACTCGACAGGGACCATCCCTGAAGCTTTCTTT.

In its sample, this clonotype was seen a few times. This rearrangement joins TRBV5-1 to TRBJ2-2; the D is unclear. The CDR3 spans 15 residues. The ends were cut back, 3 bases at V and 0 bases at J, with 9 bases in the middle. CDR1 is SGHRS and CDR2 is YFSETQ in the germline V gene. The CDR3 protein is CASSSRTANTGELFF. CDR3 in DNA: TGCGCCAGCAGCTCCCGGACCGCGAACACCGGGGAGCTGTTTTTT.